A single sample is the source of the 23 T cell receptor beta chains below, sequenced in a study of a mutant IDH1 vaccine in newly diagnosed glioma. TCRdb keeps only in-frame clones here, not all; method: immunoSEQ multiplex PCR. Found here are 50,000 to 55,000 clones, over 75% of them singletons; the top ten hold around 5.3%. The sample's time point: week 5, during vaccination. Vaccine doses each comprised 300 ug of mutant IDH1 20-mer peptide, with topical imiquimod. Which antigens these TCRs recognize remains unknown. The sequences come from PBMCs, collected from a glioma patient whose treatment included an IDH1 peptide vaccine. Source of these receptors: a middle-aged man with glioma.

The chain carries TRBV6-5 and TRBJ1-2, with 10 positions matching TRBD1. This CDR3 contains 14 residues. V shed 6 bases and J 8 bases; nucleotides not matched to a gene: 9. Per the germline V gene, CDR1 is MNHEY and CDR2 is SVGAGI. CDR3 protein: CASRRQGAGWGYTF. As DNA, the CDR3 is TGTGCCAGCAGACGACAGGGGGCCGGTTGGGGCTACACCTTC.

The J gene is TRBJ1-2, the V gene TRBV2, with TRBD1 as a possible D gene (6 bases). This CDR3 is built from 16 residues. V gave up 0 bases and J gave up 7 bases, with 18 bases separating them. CDR1 is SNHLY, CDR2 FYNNEI, per germline. CDR3 region: CASSEARSGRGAGYTF. CDR3 DNA sequence: TGTGCCAGCAGTGAAGCCCGCTCCGGGCGGGGGGCTGGCTACACCTTC.

This clone has more than one count but fewer than ten. The chain carries TRBV6-5 and TRBJ1-1; maybe TRBD1 (5 bases). Germline V CDR1 and CDR2: MNHEY, SVGAGI. The CDR3 is 14 residues long. V was trimmed by 7 bases and J by 3 bases, leaving 15 bases between them. Here the CDR3 DNA reads TGTGCCAGCATCCGAAGGCAGGGCGACACTGAAGCTTTCTTT. Translated: CASIRRQGDTEAFF.

This clone was counted a few times. J is TRBJ1-3 and V is TRBV7-2, with TRBD1 as a possible D gene (5 bases). Deletions cut 1 base from V and 4 bases from J, with 14 bases between. The CDR3 is 16 residues long. CDR1 is SGHTA, CDR2 FQGNSA, per germline. The CDR3 reads CASSLGGRVSGNTIYF. DNA of the CDR3: TGTGCCAGCAGCTTAGGGGGCCGGGTCTCCGGAAACACCATATATTTT.

This clone was detected only once. In nucleotides, the CDR3 is TGTGCCAGCAGTTTCTCCGGGACAGGGGGGAACACTGAAGCTTTCTTT. Encoded protein: CASSFSGTGGNTEAFF. The chain joins TRBV27 to TRBJ1-1; 11 bases match TRBD1. V lost 3 bases, J lost 1 base, and 4 bases stayed unmatched. This CDR3 is built from 16 residues. The germline V gene has CDR1 MNHEY and CDR2 SMNVEV (reference sequence).

The chain couples TRBV13 to TRBJ1-2; 7 positions agree with TRBD1. J lost 4 bases, V lost 1 base, and 3 bases had no gene match. Germline loops: CDR1 PRHDT, CDR2 FYEKMQ (reference sequence). The CDR3 extends over 14 amino acids. CDR3 amino acids: CASSLVDRTYGYTF. Written as DNA, the CDR3 is TGTGCCAGCAGCTTAGTGGACAGGACCTATGGCTACACCTTC.

The V and J genes are TRBV5-4 and TRBJ1-6; a weak D match, TRBD1 (6 bases). This CDR3 comprises 18 residues. Germline V lookup: CDR1 SGHNT, CDR2 YYREEE (reference sequence). V was pared by 3 bases and J by 0 bases, with 16 bases between. The CDR3 here is CASSSGGQGSSYNSPLHF. The CDR3 DNA is TGTGCCAGCAGCTCGGGGGGGCAGGGAAGCTCCTATAATTCACCCCTCCACTTT.

The chain uses TRBV6-1 and TRBJ1-1; D is unresolved. The V gene lost 2 bases and the J gene lost 0 bases, with 10 bases spanning the gap. This CDR3 has 15 residues. The V gene's germline CDR1 is MNHNS and CDR2 SASEGT. CDR3 sequence (DNA): TGTGCCAGCAGTGAAAAGGGCCGATTGAACACTGAAGCTTTCTTT. Translating it yields CASSEKGRLNTEAFF.

The gene calls are TRBV7-9 and TRBJ1-2; 9 nucleotides match TRBD1. This CDR3 is 15 amino acids long. V dropped 1 base and J dropped 8; count of bases not matched to a gene: 8. CDR1 and CDR2 (germline): SEHNR, FQNEAQ (reference sequence). The CDR3, as DNA: TGTGCCAGCAGCTTAGGAACTCCTGGGACAGGGGGCTACACCTTC. Amino acid sequence: CASSLGTPGTGGYTF. Together with reference TRBV7-9 and TRBJ1-2, the CDR3 gives the full variable domain: DTGVSQNPRHKITKRGQNVTFRCDPISEHNRLYWYRQTLGQGPEFLTYFQNEAQLEKSRLLSDRFSAERPKGSFSTLEIQRTEQGDSAMYLCASSLGTPGTGGYTFGSGTRLTVV.

The rearrangement uses TRBV11-2 and TRBJ2-3, with D possibly TRBD2 on 7 matching bases. The CDR3 length is 17 residues. From germline, CDR1 is SGHAT and CDR2 FQNNGV. V was trimmed by 5 bases and J by 5 bases, leaving 23 bases between them. CDR3 sequence: CASSPSLGGGRVDTQYF. Written as DNA, the CDR3 is TGTGCCAGCAGCCCCTCCCTGGGGGGGGGCCGGGTAGATACGCAGTATTTT.

This chain connects TRBV23-1 to TRBJ2-5; the D gene is possibly TRBD2 (6 bases). TRBV23-1 is flagged as an ORF with uncertain function. The CDR3 covers 14 residues. V lost 2 bases, J lost 4 bases, and 11 bases lay in between. The CDR3 protein is CASSQLAPRETQYF. As DNA, the CDR3 is TGCGCCAGCAGTCAACTAGCGCCCAGAGAGACCCAGTACTTC.

The chain is built from TRBV27 and TRBJ1-2; 9 bases agree with TRBD1. CDR3 length: 11 amino acids. CDR1 and CDR2 (germline): MNHEY, SMNVEV (reference sequence). V lost 10 bases and J lost 5; bases outside the gene matches: 2. In DNA, the CDR3 is TGTGCCACGGGACAGGGTTATGGCTACACCTTC. Its translation: CATGQGYGYTF.

V gene TRBV4-2 combines with J gene TRBJ1-5, with D unresolved. Per germline, CDR1 LGHNA and CDR2 YNFKEQ. V was cut by 6 bases and J by 7 bases, with 13 bases left in between. This CDR3 spans 13 amino acids. CDR3 loop: CASSQSGGQPQHF. The CDR3 DNA follows: TGTGCCAGCAGTCAAAGCGGAGGGCAGCCCCAGCATTTT.

The rearrangement uses TRBV5-1 and TRBJ2-2; 10 positions agree with TRBD1. CDR1 is SGHRS and CDR2 is YFSETQ in the germline V gene. The CDR3 length is 15 residues. V shed 1 base, J shed 6 bases, and the junction held 3 bases outside the gene matches. The CDR3: CASSLRTGGSGELFF. In nucleotides, the CDR3 is TGCGCCAGCAGCTTGAGGACAGGGGGGTCCGGGGAGCTGTTTTTT.

This clone was counted a single time. The chain carries TRBV28 and TRBJ2-2; 9 positions agree with TRBD1. J was trimmed by 6 bases and V by 3 bases; bases with no gene match: 2. This CDR3 comprises 14 residues. Germline V gives CDR1 MDHEN, CDR2 SYDVKM. CDR3 in DNA: TGTGCCAGCAGTTTGACAGGGGGTTCCGGGGAGCTGTTTTTT. Residues: CASSLTGGSGELFF.

The V gene is TRBV5-1, the J gene TRBJ1-4, with 8 bases aligning to TRBD1. This CDR3 has 17 residues. V was pared by 0 bases and J by 5 bases, with 9 bases of the junction left unmatched. CDR1 and CDR2 from the germline V gene are SGHRS and YFSETQ. CDR3 residues: CASSLGTGNNPNEKLFF. The CDR3 coding sequence is TGCGCCAGCAGCTTGGGGACAGGGAATAACCCAAATGAAAAACTGTTTTTT. The entire variable domain, with the rest obtained from reference TRBV5-1 and TRBJ1-4, is as follows: KAGVTQTPRYLIKTRGQQVTLSCSPISGHRSVSWYQQTPGQGLQFLFEYFSETQRNKGNFPGRFSGRQFSNSRSEMNVSTLELGDSALYLCASSLGTGNNPNEKLFFGSGTQLSVL.

The chain employs TRBV6-1 and TRBJ2-1; the match to TRBD1 covers 9 bases. The CDR3 contains 15 residues. Trimming took 7 bases from V and 2 from J; bases not matched to a gene: 6. The germline V gene has CDR1 MNHNS and CDR2 SASEGT. The CDR3 reads CASTLDRGPYNEQFF. The CDR3 DNA reads as TGTGCCAGCACCCTGGACAGGGGACCCTACAATGAGCAGTTCTTC.

The chain uses TRBV9 and TRBJ1-1; possible D gene TRBD1, 5 bases. The germline V and J ends were trimmed by 3 bases and 3 bases, with 15 bases remaining between them. Germline CDR1 and CDR2: SGDLS and YYNGEE. The CDR3 is made up of 15 amino acids. The CDR3 DNA sequence: TGTGCCAGCAGCGCACAGGCCACGGGACACACTGAAGCTTTCTTT. Residues: CASSAQATGHTEAFF.

This clone was counted only a few times. The chain couples TRBV5-1 to TRBJ2-7, with D unresolved. The germline V and J ends were trimmed by 0 bases and 4 bases, with 14 bases remaining between them. Germline CDR1 SGHRS, CDR2 YFSETQ. The CDR3 consists of 15 residues. In DNA, the CDR3 is TGCGCCAGCAGCTTGGGGCTGGGGATTTCATACGAGCAGTACTTC. Translated: CASSLGLGISYEQYF.

The V call is TRBV18, the J call TRBJ1-2, with D possibly being TRBD1 (5 bases). Per germline, CDR1 KGHSH and CDR2 LQKENI. V was pared by 3 bases and J by 11 bases, with 19 bases between. This CDR3 is built from 14 residues. DNA of the CDR3: TGTGCCAGCTCACCCCTAGGGGACCGGAGAGTTTACACCTTC. Residues: CASSPLGDRRVYTF.

This chain links TRBV9 with TRBJ1-4; no clear D. Germline V lookup: CDR1 SGDLS, CDR2 YYNGEE. The CDR3 runs 16 residues. V was pared by 6 bases and J by 0 bases, with 15 bases between. The CDR3 DNA reads TGTGCCAGCAACCGAGGGCTCCGTGCAACTAATGAAAAACTGTTTTTT. As protein: CASNRGLRATNEKLFF.

V and J are TRBV7-2 and TRBJ2-3, with D possibly TRBD2 on 6 matching bases. V dropped 3 bases and J dropped 4 bases, with 11 bases sitting between them. The CDR3 is 14 amino acids. Per the germline V gene, CDR1 is SGHTA and CDR2 is FQGNSA. CDR3 coding DNA: TGTGCCAGCAGCTTCCTACGCGGGGCAGATACGCAGTATTTT. Translating gives CASSFLRGADTQYF.

The V call is TRBV5-4, the J call TRBJ2-3; TRBD2 matches at 10 bases. Germline V gene sequence: CDR1 SGHNT, CDR2 YYREEE (reference sequence). The CDR3 contains 13 residues. Losses at the gene ends were 3 bases for V and 12 bases for J; bases not matched to a gene: 7. The CDR3 loop reads CASSYDSGRTQYF. CDR3 DNA: TGTGCCAGCAGCTACGATAGCGGGAGGACTCAGTATTTT.